The 4 T cell receptor beta chains presented below share a single source sample, sequenced in a study of a mutant IDH1 vaccine in newly diagnosed glioma. The data were produced by immunoSEQ multiplex PCR, yet TCRdb's version contains in-frame clones alone and is incomplete. This sample has roughly 38,000 clones, with about nine tenths found just once. Time point: baseline, week 1 (first vaccination visit). Treatment meaning: pre-vaccination baseline after standard-of-care therapy. The sample in question was PBMCs, obtained from a glioma patient treated with radiotherapy, temozolomide or both. Every receptor here comes from a man younger than 35 with glioma.

The chain carries TRBV28 and TRBJ1-5; tentatively, D is TRBD1 (5 bases). The CDR3 consists of 14 residues. Trimming pared 3 bases from V and 6 bases from J, leaving 12 bases between. The germline CDR1 and CDR2 sequences are MDHEN and SYDVKM. The CDR3 protein is CASSFGGGSQPQHF. The CDR3 DNA follows: TGTGCCAGCAGTTTTGGGGGAGGGAGTCAGCCCCAGCATTTT. Full variable domain (remainder filled in from reference TRBV28 and TRBJ1-5): DVKVTQSSRYLVKRTGEKVFLECVQDMDHENMFWYRQDPGLGLRLIYFSYDVKMKEKGDIPEGYSVSREKKERFSLILESASTNQTSMYLCASSFGGGSQPQHFGDGTRLSIL.

As for this clone: At one end, the junction sequence differs from germline, possibly due to a read error. V is TRBV4-2 and J is TRBJ2-7; D tentatively fits TRBD1 or TRBD2 (5 bases each). Germline V gene sequence: CDR1 LGHNA, CDR2 YNFKEQ. The CDR3 covers 16 residues. The CDR3 loop reads CASGQATGADAGVQYF. The DNA of the CDR3 is TGTGCCAGCGGCCAGGCGACCGGGGCGGACGCTGGGGTGCAGTACTTC.

As concerns this clone: At one end the junction does not follow the germline gene, possibly because of a read error. This chain links TRBV2 with TRBJ1-5, with TRBD1 identical over 10 bases. CDR3 length: 15 residues. In germline, CDR1 is SNHLY, CDR2 FYNNEI. The CDR3 is CASSRDRGSYQPQHF. The CDR3 DNA follows: TGTGCCAGCAGCCGGGACAGGGGTAGCTATCAGCCCCAGCATTTT.

The genes are TRBV15 and TRBJ1-2, with 9 bases that match TRBD1. CDR3 length equals 13 residues. CDR1 and CDR2 (germline): LNHNV, YYDKDF (reference sequence). J lost 8 bases, V lost 7 bases, and 8 bases had no gene match. The CDR3 spells CATTKRQGDGYTF. In nucleotides, the CDR3 is TGTGCCACCACCAAGAGACAGGGGGACGGCTACACCTTC.